This TCR beta chain was obtained from a study of identical twins. With regard to this clonotype: The antigen is unknown.

In germline, CDR1 is LNHDA, CDR2 SQIVND (reference sequence). V shed 3 bases and J shed 4 bases, with 14 bases lying between them. This CDR3 has 15 residues. Study-wide findings and caveats: Rather than following the same donors, the conclusions depended on cross-sectional statistical analysis.

One entry per CDR3 protein, called by TCRdb with MiXCR from the 5' RACE reads. The sample lists about 480,000 distinct CDR3 sequences; 14% were seen once. These sequences were also reported in another study, on yellow fever vaccine responses in identical twins.

This TCR derives from a woman aged 18-29 years in good health. The rearrangement uses TRBV19 and TRBJ2-3; perhaps TRBD2 as D (6 bases). What was sequenced was CD4+ T cells sorted from blood. CDR3 bases: TGTGCCAGTAGTATGGTAGCTACTAGCTCAGATACGCAGTATTTT. Its translation is CASSMVATSSDTQYF.